A selection of T cell receptor beta chains follows, all from one sample in a study of blood T cell repertoires in COVID-19. Method: immunoSEQ multiplex PCR; TCRdb's copy keeps in-frame clones and lacks some. The sample includes approximately 85,000 clones, roughly 89% seen only once; the top ten take around 4.5%. The sequencing sample was made of peripheral blood. These receptors came from a woman older than 75 with active or convalescent COVID-19. CDR3s include the opening cysteine and the closing phenylalanine or tryptophan. The D gene is left open where the match is weak. Clone size is stated in some rows and not others, as once, few, many or a class when expanded.

V gene,clone size,J gene,D gene,CDR3 DNA,CDR3 protein
TRBV7-6,once,TRBJ1-4,TRBD1,TGTGCCAGCAGCCCAGGGGGCTTGTCTAATGAAAAACTGTTTTTT,CASSPGGLSNEKLFF
TRBV7-3,.,TRBJ2-7,.,TGTGCCAGCAGCTTAACGCAGGCAGTCAGCTCCTACGAGCAGTACTTC,CASSLTQAVSSYEQYF
TRBV5-1,.,TRBJ1-2,TRBD1,TGCGCCAGCAGCTTGGGAGAGGACAGGGGGCGCGACTATGGCTACACCTTC,CASSLGEDRGRDYGYTF
TRBV7-2,.,TRBJ2-4,TRBD1,TGTGCCAGCAGCCACCGGAACAGGGGGCGAGGATTGAACATTCAGTACTTC,CASSHRNRGRGLNIQYF
TRBV19,.,TRBJ2-1,.,TGTGCCACCCGGTCGGGGAGCTCCTACAATGAGCAGTTCTTC,CATRSGSSYNEQFF
TRBV30,.,TRBJ1-1,.,TGTTATGGCAGCAGGATGAACACTGAAGCTTTCTTT,CYGSRMNTEAFF
TRBV5-1,.,TRBJ1-3,.,TGCGCCAGCAGCCCCGACTTCTCTGGAAACACCATATATTTT,CASSPDFSGNTIYF
TRBV19,.,TRBJ1-1,TRBD1,TGTGCCAGTAGTATCCGGGACAGCGGTACCACTGAAGCTTTCTTT,CASSIRDSGTTEAFF
TRBV19,.,TRBJ2-1,TRBD1,TGTGCCAGTACCGCGGGACAGGGATTCTACAATGAGCAGTTCTTC,CASTAGQGFYNEQFF
TRBV6-5,.,TRBJ1-1,.,TGTGCCAGCAGTCGCGAGAATGAAGCTTTCTTT,CASSRENEAFF
TRBV7-2,once,TRBJ2-3,.,TGTGCCAGCACCAACTTTCGGGGGGATACGCAGTATTTT,CASTNFRGDTQYF
TRBV7-2,.,TRBJ2-7,TRBD2,TGTGCCAGCAGCTTCCGGGGGGCCGGTGTAGCGGGAGAATCTGAGCAGTACTTC,CASSFRGAGVAGESEQYF
TRBV5-1,.,TRBJ1-3,.,TGCGCCAGCAGCCCTGCAGGGGCCGGAAACACCATATATTTT,CASSPAGAGNTIYF
TRBV2,few,TRBJ1-6,.,TGTGCCAGCAGTGGACAGCAAAATTCACCCCTCCACTTT,CASSGQQNSPLHF
TRBV25-1,.,TRBJ2-5,TRBD2,TGTGCCAGCAGTGGGGGACTAGGGCCGCAAGAGACCCAGTACTTC,CASSGGLGPQETQYF
TRBV28,.,TRBJ2-7,.,TGTGCCAGCAGCCCTACCAGGGGCGAGCAGTACTTC,CASSPTRGEQYF
TRBV28,.,TRBJ1-6,.,TGTGCCAGCAGTACTACGACAGGTCAAAATTCACCCCTCCACTTT,CASSTTTGQNSPLHF
TRBV28,few,TRBJ1-1,TRBD1,TGTGCCATAATGGGGACAGGGGGCGCACGGAACACTGAAGCTTTCTTT,CAIMGTGGARNTEAFF
TRBV28,.,TRBJ1-1,TRBD1,TGTGCCAGCAGTTTGGGGACAGAGGGCACTGAAGCTTTCTTT,CASSLGTEGTEAFF
TRBV28,.,TRBJ1-5,.,TGTGCCAGCAGTTTGATGGGGGCTGGCAATCAGCCCCAGCATTTT,CASSLMGAGNQPQHF
TRBV5-1,.,TRBJ2-4,TRBD2,TGCGCCAGCAGCGGAGGACTAGCGGGAGATAGCATTCAGTACTTC,CASSGGLAGDSIQYF
TRBV18,.,TRBJ2-7,.,TGTGCCAGCTCACCTAACGAGCAGTACTTC,CASSPNEQYF
TRBV5-1,.,TRBJ1-4,TRBD1,TGCGCCAGCAGCCTCTCAGGGGGTCTAGCTAATGAAAAACTGTTTTTT,CASSLSGGLANEKLFF
TRBV7-9,.,TRBJ2-1,.,TGTGCCAGCAGCATAGCCGAAGGGGCATCTGAGCAGTTCTTC,CASSIAEGASEQFF
TRBV28,.,TRBJ2-6,.,TGTGCCACTAGGAGAGGGTCTGGGGCCAACGTCCTGACTTTC,CATRRGSGANVLTF
TRBV29-1,.,TRBJ1-2,.,TGCAGCGTGCTAATGTTATTAAACTATGGCTACACCTTC,CSVLMLLNYGYTF
TRBV9,.,TRBJ1-2,TRBD1,TGTGCCAGCAGCGCCCAGACAGGGACGGGTGGCTACACCTTC,CASSAQTGTGGYTF
TRBV5-4,.,TRBJ1-3,.,TGTGCCAGCAGCTTTTTCCTTTCTGGAAACACCATATATTTT,CASSFFLSGNTIYF
TRBV10-3,few,TRBJ1-2,.,TGTGCCATCAGCAACGGGACACCCGATTTTATAAGTGGCTACACCTTC,CAISNGTPDFISGYTF
TRBV5-4,.,TRBJ2-5,TRBD2,TGTGCCAGCAGCTTCGCGGGAGAAGAGACCCAGTACTTC,CASSFAGEETQYF
TRBV28,once,TRBJ2-7,.,TGTGCCAGCAGTTCCATATTTTTAGGGGGAAGAGCAAACTACGAGCAGTACTTC,CASSSIFLGGRANYEQYF
TRBV7-2,.,TRBJ2-5,.,TGTGCCAGCAGCTTCACAGGGAAGGAGACCCAGTACTTC,CASSFTGKETQYF
TRBV28,.,TRBJ2-3,TRBD1,TGTGCCAGCAGGGGGACAGGGGTGGATACGCAGTATTTT,CASRGTGVDTQYF
TRBV9,.,TRBJ2-5,.,TGTGCCAGCAGCGTAGGGGCCACAGGGAGGGAAGAGACCCAGTACTTC,CASSVGATGREETQYF
TRBV19,.,TRBJ1-3,.,TGTGCCAGTAGTATAGTTCTTGGAAACACCATATATTTT,CASSIVLGNTIYF
TRBV7-8,.,TRBJ2-2,.,TGTGCCAGCAGCTCATACAGGCCGGTATCCATGCCGAACACCGGGGAGCTGTTTTTT,CASSSYRPVSMPNTGELFF
TRBV2,.,TRBJ2-3,.,TGTGCCAGCGGGGGGAGTACAGATACGCAGTATTTT,CASGGSTDTQYF
TRBV2,once,TRBJ2-3,.,TGTGCCAGCAGGGGGGAGGTAACAGATACGCAGTATTTT,CASRGEVTDTQYF
TRBV18,.,TRBJ2-5,.,TGTGCCAGCTCCACTAGGACAGAGTTTCAAGAGACCCAGTACTTC,CASSTRTEFQETQYF
TRBV30,once,TRBJ2-1,TRBD2,TGTGCCTGGAGTCTAGCGGGAGTAAATGAGCAGTTCTTC,CAWSLAGVNEQFF
TRBV3-1/TRBV3-2,.,TRBJ2-5,.,TGTGCCAGCAGCCAAGGCCCCAGCGTTGGGGGGCAAGAGACCCAGTACTTC,CASSQGPSVGGQETQYF
TRBV18,.,TRBJ1-4,.,TGTGCCAGCTCCCTATCCCCCACGGGAGGGGATGAAAAACTGTTTTTT,CASSLSPTGGDEKLFF
TRBV19,once,TRBJ1-3,.,TGTGCCAGTAGTATAGGAGCGACGGTTGGAAACACCATATATTTT,CASSIGATVGNTIYF
TRBV28,.,TRBJ1-2,.,TGTGCCAGCACTCGGCGGGGGGCGGACTATGGCTACACCTTC,CASTRRGADYGYTF
TRBV7-6,.,TRBJ2-3,TRBD2,TGTGCCAGCAGCTTAGGGGTTGTGCTAGCGGGAGGACATGGACACACAGATACGCAGTATTTT,CASSLGVVLAGGHGHTDTQYF
TRBV19,.,TRBJ2-5,.,TGTGCCAGTAGTATTGCGGTCGGAGAGACCCAGTACTTC,CASSIAVGETQYF
TRBV5-5,.,TRBJ1-5,.,TGTGCCAGTAAAACGGACGGAGGGGAAAATCAGCCCCAGCATTTT,CASKTDGGENQPQHF
TRBV7-9,.,TRBJ2-1,.,TGTGCCAGCACCAAGGACGCGGAGGGGCAGTTCTTC,CASTKDAEGQFF
TRBV5-1,.,TRBJ1-5,TRBD1,TGCGCCAGCAGCCCCGGACAGGGCAATCAGCCCCAGCATTTT,CASSPGQGNQPQHF
TRBV28,.,TRBJ1-6,.,TGTGCCACCAAAGACAGACCTGATAATTCACCCCTCCACTTT,CATKDRPDNSPLHF
TRBV7-2,.,TRBJ2-1,TRBD2,TGTGCCAGCAGCTTAGCGTTACAACTAGCGTCCAATGAGCAGTTCTTC,CASSLALQLASNEQFF
TRBV7-2,.,TRBJ2-1,.,TGTGCCAGCAGCGCTTTTACGGGGTTTGAGCAGTTCTTC,CASSAFTGFEQFF
TRBV9,once,TRBJ2-5,TRBD2,TGTGCCAGCAGCGTAGTTCGGCTAGCGGGAGGAGAGACCCAGTACTTC,CASSVVRLAGGETQYF